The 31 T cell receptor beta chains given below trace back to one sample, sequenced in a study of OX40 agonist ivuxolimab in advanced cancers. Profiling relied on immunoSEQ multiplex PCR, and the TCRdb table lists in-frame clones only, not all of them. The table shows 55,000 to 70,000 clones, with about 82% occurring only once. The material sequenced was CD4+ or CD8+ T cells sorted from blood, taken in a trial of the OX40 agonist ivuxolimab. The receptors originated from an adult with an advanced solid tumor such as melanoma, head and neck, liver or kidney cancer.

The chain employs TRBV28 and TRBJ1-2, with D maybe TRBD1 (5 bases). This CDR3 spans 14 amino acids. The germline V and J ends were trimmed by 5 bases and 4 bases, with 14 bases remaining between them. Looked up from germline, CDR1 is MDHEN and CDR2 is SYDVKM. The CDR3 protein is CASSPNGAGYGYTF. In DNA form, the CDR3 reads TGTGCCAGCAGTCCAAATGGGGCCGGCTATGGCTACACCTTC.

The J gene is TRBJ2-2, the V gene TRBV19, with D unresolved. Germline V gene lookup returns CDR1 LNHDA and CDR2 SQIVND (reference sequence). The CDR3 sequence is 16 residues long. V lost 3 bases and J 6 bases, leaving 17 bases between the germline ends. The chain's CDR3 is CASSIGSFVAAGELFF. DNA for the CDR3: TGTGCCAGTAGTATTGGTTCTTTTGTGGCCGCCGGGGAGCTGTTTTTT.

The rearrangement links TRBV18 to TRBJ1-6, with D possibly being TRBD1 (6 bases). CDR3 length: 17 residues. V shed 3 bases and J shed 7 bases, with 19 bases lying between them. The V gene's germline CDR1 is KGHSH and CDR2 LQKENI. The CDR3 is CASSPSTGSGANSPLHF. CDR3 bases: TGTGCCAGCTCACCGTCAACAGGGTCGGGTGCGAATTCACCCCTCCACTTT.

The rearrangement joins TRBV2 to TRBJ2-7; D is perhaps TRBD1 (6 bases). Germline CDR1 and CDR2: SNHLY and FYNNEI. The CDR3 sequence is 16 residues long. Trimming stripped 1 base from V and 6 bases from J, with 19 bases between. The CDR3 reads CASSEGGHRALLEQYF. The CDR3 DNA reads TGTGCCAGCAGTGAAGGGGGGCACAGGGCCCTACTCGAGCAGTACTTC.

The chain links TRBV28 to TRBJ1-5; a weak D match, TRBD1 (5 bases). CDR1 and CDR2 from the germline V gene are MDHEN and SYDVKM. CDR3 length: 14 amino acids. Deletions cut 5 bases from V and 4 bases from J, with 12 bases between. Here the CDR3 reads CASSGGLWNQPQHF. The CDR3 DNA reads TGTGCCAGCAGTGGGGGGTTATGGAATCAGCCCCAGCATTTT.

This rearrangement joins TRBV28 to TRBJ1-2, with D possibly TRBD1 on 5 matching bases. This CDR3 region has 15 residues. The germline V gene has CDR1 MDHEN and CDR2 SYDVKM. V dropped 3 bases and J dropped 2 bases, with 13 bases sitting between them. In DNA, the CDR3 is TGTGCCAGCAGTTTGGACTCCGGGGCGAACTATGGCTACACCTTC. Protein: CASSLDSGANYGYTF.

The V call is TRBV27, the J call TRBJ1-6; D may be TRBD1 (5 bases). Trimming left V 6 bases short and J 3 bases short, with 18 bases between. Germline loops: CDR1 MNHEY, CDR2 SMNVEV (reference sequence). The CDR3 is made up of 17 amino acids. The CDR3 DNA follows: TGTGCCAGCAGCTTAAAGACTGGGACCTTCTATAATTCACCCCTCCACTTT. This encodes CASSLKTGTFYNSPLHF.

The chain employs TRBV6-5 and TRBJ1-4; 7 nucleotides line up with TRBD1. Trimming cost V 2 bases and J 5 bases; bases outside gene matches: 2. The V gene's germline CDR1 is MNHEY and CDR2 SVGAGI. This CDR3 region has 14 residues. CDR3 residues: CASSYETGNEKLFF. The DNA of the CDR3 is TGTGCCAGCAGTTACGAGACAGGGAATGAAAAACTGTTTTTT.

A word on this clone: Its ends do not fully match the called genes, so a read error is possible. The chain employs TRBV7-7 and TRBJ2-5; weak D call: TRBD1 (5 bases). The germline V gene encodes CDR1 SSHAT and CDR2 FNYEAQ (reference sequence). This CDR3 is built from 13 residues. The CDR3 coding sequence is TGTGCTAGCAGCTTAGGGGATCAAGAGACCCAGTACTTC. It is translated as CASSLGDQETQYF.

The DNA for the CDR3 is TGTGCCAGCAGCCATATGGGCGGAGGGGTAGATACGCAGTATTTT. It specifies CASSHMGGGVDTQYF. V is TRBV4-2 and J is TRBJ2-3, with a weak D call TRBD2 (6 bases). The ends were cut back, 3 bases at V and 5 bases at J, with 15 bases in the middle. The CDR3 covers 15 residues. Germline V gene data show CDR1 as LGHNA and CDR2 as YNFKEQ.

The CDR3 DNA is TGTGCCAGCAGTGAAGGATATAACGTGGGCAATCAGCCCCAGCATTTT. Its protein product is CASSEGYNVGNQPQHF. The chain has TRBV28 and TRBJ1-5; D remains ambiguous. In germline, CDR1 is MDHEN, CDR2 SYDVKM. The V and J ends lost 5 bases and 2 bases respectively, with 16 bases between them. CDR3 size: 16 residues.

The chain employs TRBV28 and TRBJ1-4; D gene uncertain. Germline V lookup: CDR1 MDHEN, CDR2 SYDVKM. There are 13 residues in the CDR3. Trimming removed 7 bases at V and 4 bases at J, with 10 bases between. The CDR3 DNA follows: TGTGCCAGCAATGAACTCCGTAATGAAAAACTGTTTTTT. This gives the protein CASNELRNEKLFF.

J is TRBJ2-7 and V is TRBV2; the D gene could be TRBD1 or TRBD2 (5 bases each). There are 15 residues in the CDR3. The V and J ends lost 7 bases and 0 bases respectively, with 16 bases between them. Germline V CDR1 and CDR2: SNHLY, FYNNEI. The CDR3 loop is CASTIPGRSSYEQYF. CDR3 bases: TGTGCCAGCACCATCCCGGGGCGAAGCTCCTACGAGCAGTACTTC.

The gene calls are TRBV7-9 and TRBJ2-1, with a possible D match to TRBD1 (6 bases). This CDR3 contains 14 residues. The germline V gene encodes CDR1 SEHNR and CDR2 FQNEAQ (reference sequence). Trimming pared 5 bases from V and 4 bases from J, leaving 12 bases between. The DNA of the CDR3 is TGTGCCAGCAGCCTCGACAGGCTATACAATGAGCAGTTCTTC. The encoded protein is CASSLDRLYNEQFF.

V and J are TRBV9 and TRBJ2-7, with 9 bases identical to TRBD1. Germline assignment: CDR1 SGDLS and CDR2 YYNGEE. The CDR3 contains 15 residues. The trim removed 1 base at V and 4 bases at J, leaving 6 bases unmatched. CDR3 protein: CASSVTPGQGYEQYF. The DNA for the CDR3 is TGTGCCAGCAGCGTAACCCCGGGACAGGGTTACGAGCAGTACTTC.

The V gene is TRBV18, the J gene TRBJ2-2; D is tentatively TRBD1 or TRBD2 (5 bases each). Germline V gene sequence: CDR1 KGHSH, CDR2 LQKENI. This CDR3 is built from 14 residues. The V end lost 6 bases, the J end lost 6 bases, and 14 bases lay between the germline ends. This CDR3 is CASSDSGSAGELFF. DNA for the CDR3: TGTGCCAGCTCGGACTCAGGGTCGGCCGGGGAGCTGTTTTTT.

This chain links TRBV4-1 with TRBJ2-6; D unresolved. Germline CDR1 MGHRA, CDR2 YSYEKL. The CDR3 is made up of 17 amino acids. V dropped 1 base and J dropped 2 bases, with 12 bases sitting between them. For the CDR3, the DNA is TGCGCCAGCAGCCAAGGAGCAGCTTCGGCTGGGGCCAACGTCCTGACTTTC. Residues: CASSQGAASAGANVLTF.

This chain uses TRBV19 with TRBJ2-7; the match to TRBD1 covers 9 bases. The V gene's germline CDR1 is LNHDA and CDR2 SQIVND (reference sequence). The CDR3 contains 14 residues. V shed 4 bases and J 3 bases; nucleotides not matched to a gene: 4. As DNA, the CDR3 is TGTGCCAGTAGTAGACAGGGGGTAATCTACGAGCAGTACTTC. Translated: CASSRQGVIYEQYF.

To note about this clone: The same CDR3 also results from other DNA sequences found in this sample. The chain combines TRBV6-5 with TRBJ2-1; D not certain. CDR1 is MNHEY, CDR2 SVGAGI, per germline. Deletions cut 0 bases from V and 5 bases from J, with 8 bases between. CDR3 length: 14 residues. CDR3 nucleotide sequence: TGTGCCAGCAGTTACTCGTATGGGGACAATGAGCAGTTCTTC. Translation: CASSYSYGDNEQFF.

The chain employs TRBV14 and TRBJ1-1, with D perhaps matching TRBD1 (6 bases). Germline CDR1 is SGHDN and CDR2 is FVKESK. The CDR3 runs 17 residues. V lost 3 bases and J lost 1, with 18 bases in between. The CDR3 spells CASSHQTGGGRNTEAFF. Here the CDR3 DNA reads TGTGCCAGCAGCCATCAGACAGGAGGAGGGAGGAACACTGAAGCTTTCTTT.

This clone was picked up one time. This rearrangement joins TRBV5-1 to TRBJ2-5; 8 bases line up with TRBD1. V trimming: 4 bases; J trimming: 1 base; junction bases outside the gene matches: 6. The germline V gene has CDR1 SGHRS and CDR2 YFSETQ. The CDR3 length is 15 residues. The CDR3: CASSRGTGPQETQYF. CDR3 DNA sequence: TGCGCCAGCAGCCGGGGGACAGGACCCCAAGAGACCCAGTACTTC.

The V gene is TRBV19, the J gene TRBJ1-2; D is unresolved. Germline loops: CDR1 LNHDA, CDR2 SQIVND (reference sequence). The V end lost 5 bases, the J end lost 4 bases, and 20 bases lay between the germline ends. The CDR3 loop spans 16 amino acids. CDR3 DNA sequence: TGTGCCAGTAGTCAAAGCCCGACCGGAGGACTCTATGGCTACACCTTC. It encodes CASSQSPTGGLYGYTF. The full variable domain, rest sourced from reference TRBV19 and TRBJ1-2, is DGGITQSPKYLFRKEGQNVTLSCEQNLNHDAMYWYRQDPGQGLRLIYYSQIVNDFQKGDIAEGYSVSREKKESFPLTVTSAQKNPTAFYLCASSQSPTGGLYGYTFGSGTRLTVV.

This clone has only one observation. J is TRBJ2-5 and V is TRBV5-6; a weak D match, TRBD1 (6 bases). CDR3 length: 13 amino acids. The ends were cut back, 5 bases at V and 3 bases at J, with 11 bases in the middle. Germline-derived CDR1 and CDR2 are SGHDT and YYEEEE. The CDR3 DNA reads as TGTGCCAGCAGTTCCGACAGGAAAGAGACCCAGTACTTC. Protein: CASSSDRKETQYF.

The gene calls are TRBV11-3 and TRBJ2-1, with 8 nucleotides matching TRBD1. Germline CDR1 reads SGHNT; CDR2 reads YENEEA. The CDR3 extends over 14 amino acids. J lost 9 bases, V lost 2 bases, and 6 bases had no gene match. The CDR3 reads CASSLNQGAFEQFF. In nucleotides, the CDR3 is TGTGCCAGCAGCTTAAACCAGGGGGCATTTGAGCAGTTCTTC.

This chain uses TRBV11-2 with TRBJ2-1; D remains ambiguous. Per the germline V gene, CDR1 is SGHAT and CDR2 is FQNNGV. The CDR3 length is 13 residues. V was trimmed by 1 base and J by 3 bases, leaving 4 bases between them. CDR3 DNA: TGTGCCAGCAGCTTAGGCCGCTACAATGAGCAGTTCTTC. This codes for CASSLGRYNEQFF.

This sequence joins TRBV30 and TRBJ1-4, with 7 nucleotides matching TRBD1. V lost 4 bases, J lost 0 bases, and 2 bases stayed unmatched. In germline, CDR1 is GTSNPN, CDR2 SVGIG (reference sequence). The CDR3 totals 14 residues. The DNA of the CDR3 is TGTGCCTGGACCGACAGGGCAACTAATGAAAAACTGTTTTTT. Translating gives CAWTDRATNEKLFF.

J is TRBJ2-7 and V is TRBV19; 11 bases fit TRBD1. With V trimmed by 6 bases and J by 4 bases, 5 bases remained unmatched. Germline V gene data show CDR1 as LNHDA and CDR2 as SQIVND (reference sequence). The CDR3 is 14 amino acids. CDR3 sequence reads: CASSTGQGEYEQYF. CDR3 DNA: TGTGCCAGTAGCACGGGACAGGGGGAATACGAGCAGTACTTC.

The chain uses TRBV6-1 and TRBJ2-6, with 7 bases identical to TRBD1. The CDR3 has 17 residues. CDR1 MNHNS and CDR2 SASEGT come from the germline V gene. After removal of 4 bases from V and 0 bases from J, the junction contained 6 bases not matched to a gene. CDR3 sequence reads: CASSAGRDSSGANVLTF. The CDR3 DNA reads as TGTGCCAGCAGTGCCGGACGGGACAGCTCTGGGGCCAACGTCCTGACTTTC.

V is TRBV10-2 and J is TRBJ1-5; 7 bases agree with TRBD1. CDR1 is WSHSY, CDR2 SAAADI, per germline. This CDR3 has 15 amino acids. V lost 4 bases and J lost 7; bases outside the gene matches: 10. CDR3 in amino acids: CASSVEGALGQPQHF. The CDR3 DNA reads TGCGCCAGCAGTGTGGAGGGGGCTTTGGGCCAGCCCCAGCATTTT.

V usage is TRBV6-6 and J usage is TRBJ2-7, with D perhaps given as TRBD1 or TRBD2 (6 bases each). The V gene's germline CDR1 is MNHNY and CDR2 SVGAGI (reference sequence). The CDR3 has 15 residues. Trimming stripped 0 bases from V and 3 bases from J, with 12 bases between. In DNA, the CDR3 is TGTGCCAGCAGTTACTCGGGGGGCAGGAACTACGAGCAGTACTTC. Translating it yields CASSYSGGRNYEQYF.

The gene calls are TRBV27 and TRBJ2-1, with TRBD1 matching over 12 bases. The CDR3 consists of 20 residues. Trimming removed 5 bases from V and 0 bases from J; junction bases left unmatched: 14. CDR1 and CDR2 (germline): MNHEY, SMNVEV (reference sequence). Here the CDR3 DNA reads TGTGCCAGCAGTCTCCGGGACAGGGGGCCGAGCGGAGGCTCCTACAATGAGCAGTTCTTC. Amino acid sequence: CASSLRDRGPSGGSYNEQFF.